Sequencing of this T cell receptor beta chain was carried out in a study of vaccination and CD4 T cells after COVID-19. Study as a whole: Median time from second vaccine dose to sampling was about 70 days (14 to 241). Stimulation of the cells used overlapping spike peptide pools from SARS-CoV-2 and from the common cold coronaviruses HCoV-NL63, HCoV-OC43 and HCoV-229E. General study points: Spike mono-reactivity held for 304 of 307 vaccine-specific clones in convalescent patients.

Indicated treatment: approximately 9-day PBMC culture with coronavirus spike peptide pools or control peptides (ViraFEST assay). This clonotype was seen more than once but under ten times. Antigen unknown. With the Oncomine TCR Beta short-read assay, DNA from cultured CD4+ T cells was sequenced. Genomic DNA was taken out of cultured CD4+ T cells by extraction. MiXCR, run by TCRdb on the PCR reads, gives a single entry per CDR3 protein. This table has about 16,000 distinct CDR3 sequences, nearly 55% appearing once. After removal of 5 bases from V and 9 bases from J, the junction contained 4 bases not matched to a gene. CDR1 and CDR2 (germline): LNHDA, SQIVND (reference sequence). The CDR3 spans 13 residues.

The sequence derives from a human donor who had recovered from COVID-19. Source: CD4+ T cells from blood, cultured in vitro, taken before SARS-CoV-2 vaccination. The chain links TRBV19 to TRBJ2-1; 10 nucleotides line up with TRBD1. The CDR3 nucleotides read TGTGCCAGTAGTGGGACAGGGGTTGGTGAGCAGTTCTTC. Its protein product is CASSGTGVGEQFF.